This TCR beta chain was captured by sequencing in a study of T-cell reconstitution after alpha-beta-depleted transplantation in children. Findings and limits, study-wide: Reported findings indicate that, about two months after transplant, alpha-beta T cells came from several hundred expanded clones, which were derived from non-depleted graft cells. Fresh T-cell production supplied most of the T-cell counts and diversity seen one year after transplant. Surviving recipient T cells and thymic progenitors accounted for the high day-60 TCRbeta diversity observed in some patients.

Germline CDR1 DFQATT, CDR2 SNEGSKA (reference sequence). The CDR3 sequence is 12 residues long. Trimming stripped 6 bases from V and 3 bases from J, with 12 bases between. This clonotype turned up a few times. Its antigen is undetermined. Preparing the TCRbeta library involved the use of unique molecular identifiers. Each CDR3 protein gets one entry after TCRdb re-called the PCR reads with MiXCR. Of roughly 670,000 distinct CDR3 sequences in the sample, roughly 14% were seen once. The chain carries TRBV20-1 and TRBJ2-7, with D perhaps TRBD2 (5 bases). The material sequenced was PBMCs, taken before TCRalphabeta/CD19-depleted stem cell transplant. The source is a girl aged 2-10 years with congenital amegakaryocytic thrombocytopenia, due to receive a stem cell transplant. Here the CDR3 DNA reads TGCAGTGCCCCCGGACTTGGCTACGAGCAGTACTTC. Amino acid sequence: CSAPGLGYEQYF.